This entry concerns a single T cell receptor (beta chain). Its antigen remains undetermined. No much larger clone exists at a distance of one base, and base qualities are not known. TCRbeta CDR3 regions were amplified from genomic DNA using the immunoSEQ Assay, a bias-controlled multiplex PCR. Turning to the authors' computational methods: The number of nucleated cells in each sample was estimated by amplification of reference gene primers within the assay. Sequence reads were collapsed and filtered to measure the absolute abundance of every unique TCRbeta CDR3 rearrangement. For each sample, productive Simpson clonality was calculated as the square root of Simpson's diversity index over productive rearrangements. What TCRdb holds here is the immuneACCESS table cut down to in-frame rearrangements. Part of the clones is not present; checked against another copy, under half of the missing clones reflect an unresolved V gene, and the others are unexplained. V and J calls and clone size are copied from that table; D and trimming were computed from the DNA. The sample table contains roughly 31,000 clones; only one count was recorded for around 87% of them. The ten largest clones add up to roughly 1.6% of the sample.

The record originates from a study of blood T cell repertoires in COVID-19 (dated by TCRdb to 2020 to 2022). Study-level background: Samples covering the acute and convalescent phases of COVID-19 were provided by collaborators in the United States, Italy and Spain. Samples came from the ongoing ImmuneRACE study (first 160 participants) plus 1,254 subjects from 6 global collaborators. Where available, HLA class I and class II types were taken from metadata supplied by the sample provider and were not determined by assay-based typing. The repertoires were released in a freely available public database meant as a resource for research on the immune response to SARS-CoV-2. Deeply sampled blood TCRbeta repertoires from subjects exposed to, actively infected with, or recovered from COVID-19 were included in the dataset. A de-identified subject ID, COVID-19 status, age in years and sex were almost always included in the sample metadata. The prospective study material was composed of cDNA or gDNA derived from T cells, B-cell-depleted T cells, or PBMCs.

Here is what the overall study found, with its caveats: Clinical and demographic metadata were provided uncurated, with the amount varying by source and participant.

Whole blood was collected in K2EDTA tubes by collaborating institutions according to the institutions' own protocols. Collaborator samples were shipped for TCRbeta analysis as frozen whole blood, isolated PBMCs, or DNA extracted from either sample type. The specimen sequenced was peripheral blood. The TCR comes from a man aged 55 to 70 with active COVID-19.

Here is the DNA: TGTGCCAGCAGGCCTGCAGGGGTGTATATCTATGGCTACACCTTC. It translates as CASRPAGVYIYGYTF. This chain joins TRBV6-5 to TRBJ1-2, and the D gene may be TRBD1, 6 bases matching. The CDR3 contains 15 residues, cysteine and phenylalanine counted. The CDR3 DNA has 45 bases and is translated from base 1. Sequences MNHEY (CDR1) and SVGAGI (CDR2) are obtained from the germline V gene. V is clipped by 6 bases and J by 4 bases, and the sequence between their germline boundaries is 18 bases long.